This entry is about one T cell receptor (beta chain). The record originates from a study of cytomegalovirus exposure and HLA in healthy donors. Study-wide background: It was reported in a later analysis that the same platform had been used for the approximately 120 validation repertoires as for the roughly 670 first-cohort repertoires.

Generated by immunoSEQ multiplex PCR, the TCRdb table keeps only in-frame clones and is missing some. The table has approximately 280,000 clones, approximately 86% seen once; the top ten hold less than 1.2%. This CDR3 comprises 12 residues. V was clipped by 3 bases and J by 8 bases, with 10 bases between them. The V gene's germline CDR1 is SNHLY and CDR2 FYNNEI. The source material was PBMCs. The chain is built from TRBV2 and TRBJ1-2; TRBD1 might be the D (5 bases). The sequence was obtained from a woman aged 18 to 35 in good health and CMV-seronegative. The CDR3 region is CASSEGGSGYTF. The CDR3 region has the DNA TGTGCCAGCAGTGAGGGGGGTTCCGGCTACACCTTC.